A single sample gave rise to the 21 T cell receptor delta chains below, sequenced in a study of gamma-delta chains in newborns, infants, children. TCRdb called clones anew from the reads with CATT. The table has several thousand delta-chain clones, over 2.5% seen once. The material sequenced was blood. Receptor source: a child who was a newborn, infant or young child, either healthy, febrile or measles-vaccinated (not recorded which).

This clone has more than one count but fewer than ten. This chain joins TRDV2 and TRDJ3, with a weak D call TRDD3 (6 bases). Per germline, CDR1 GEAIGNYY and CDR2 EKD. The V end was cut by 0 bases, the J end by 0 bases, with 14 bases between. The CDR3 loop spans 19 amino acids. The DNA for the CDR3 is TGTGCCTGTGACACCTGGGGGTTGCTGAGCTCCTGGGACACCCGACAGATGTTTTTC. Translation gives CACDTWGLLSSWDTRQMFF.

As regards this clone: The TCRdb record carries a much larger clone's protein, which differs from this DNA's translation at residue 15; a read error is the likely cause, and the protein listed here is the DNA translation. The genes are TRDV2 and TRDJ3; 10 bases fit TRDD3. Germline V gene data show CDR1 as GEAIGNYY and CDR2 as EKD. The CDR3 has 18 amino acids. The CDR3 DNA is TGTGCCTGTGACACCGGGGGGATACGCGACTGGGACACCCGAAAGATGTTTTTC. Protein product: CACDTGGIRDWDTRKMFF.

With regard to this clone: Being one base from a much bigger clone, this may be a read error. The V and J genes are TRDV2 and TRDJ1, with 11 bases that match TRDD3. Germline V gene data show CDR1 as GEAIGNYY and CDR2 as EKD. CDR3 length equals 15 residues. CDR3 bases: TGTGCCTGTGACACCTGGGGGATACGCACCGATAAACTCACCTTT. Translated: CACDTWGIRTDKLTF.

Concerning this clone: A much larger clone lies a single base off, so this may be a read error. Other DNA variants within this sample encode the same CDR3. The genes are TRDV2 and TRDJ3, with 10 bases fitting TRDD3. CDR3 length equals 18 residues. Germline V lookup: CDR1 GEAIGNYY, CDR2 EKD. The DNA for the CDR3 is TGTGCCTGCGACACCGGGGGATACGACTCCTGGGACACCCGACAGATGTTTTTC. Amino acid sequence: CACDTGGYDSWDTRQMFF.

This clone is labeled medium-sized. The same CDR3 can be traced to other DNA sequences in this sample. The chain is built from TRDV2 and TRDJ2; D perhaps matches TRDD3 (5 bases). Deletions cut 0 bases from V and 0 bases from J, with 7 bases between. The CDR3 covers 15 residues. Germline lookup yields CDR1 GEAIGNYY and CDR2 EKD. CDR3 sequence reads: CACDTWGALTAQLFF. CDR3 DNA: TGTGCCTGTGACACCTGGGGTGCTTTGACAGCACAACTCTTCTTT.

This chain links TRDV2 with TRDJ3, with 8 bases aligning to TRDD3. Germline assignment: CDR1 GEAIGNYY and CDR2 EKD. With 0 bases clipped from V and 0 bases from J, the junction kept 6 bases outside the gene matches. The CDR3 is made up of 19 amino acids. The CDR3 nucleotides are TGTGCCTGTGACACCTGGGGGATGGAAGACTCCTGGGACACCCGACAGATGTTTTTC. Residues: CACDTWGMEDSWDTRQMFF.

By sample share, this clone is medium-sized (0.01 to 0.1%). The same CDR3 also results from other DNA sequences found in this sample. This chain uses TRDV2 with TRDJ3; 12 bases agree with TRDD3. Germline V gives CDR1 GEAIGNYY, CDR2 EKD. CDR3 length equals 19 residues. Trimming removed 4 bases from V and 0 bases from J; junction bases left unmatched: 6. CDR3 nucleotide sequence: TGTGCCTGTGATACTGGGGGATACCGGAGCTCCTGGGACACCCGACAGATGTTTTTC. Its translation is CACDTGGYRSSWDTRQMFF.

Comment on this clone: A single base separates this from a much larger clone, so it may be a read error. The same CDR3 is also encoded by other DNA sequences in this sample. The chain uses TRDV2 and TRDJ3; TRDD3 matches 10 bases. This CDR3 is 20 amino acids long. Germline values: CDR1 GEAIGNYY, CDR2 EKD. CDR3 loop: CACDTVLGDKSSWDTRQMFF. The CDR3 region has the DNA TGTGCCTGTGACACCGTGCTGGGGGATAAAAGCTCCTGGGACACCCGCCAGATGTTTTTC.

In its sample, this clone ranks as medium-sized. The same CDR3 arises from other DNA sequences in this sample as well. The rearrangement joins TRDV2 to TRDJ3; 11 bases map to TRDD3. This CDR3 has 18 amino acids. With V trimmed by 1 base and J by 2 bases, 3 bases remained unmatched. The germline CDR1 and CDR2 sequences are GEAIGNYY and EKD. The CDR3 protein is CACDTILGDTWDTRQMFF. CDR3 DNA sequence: TGTGCCTGTGACACAATACTGGGGGATACCTGGGACACCCGACAGATGTTTTTC.

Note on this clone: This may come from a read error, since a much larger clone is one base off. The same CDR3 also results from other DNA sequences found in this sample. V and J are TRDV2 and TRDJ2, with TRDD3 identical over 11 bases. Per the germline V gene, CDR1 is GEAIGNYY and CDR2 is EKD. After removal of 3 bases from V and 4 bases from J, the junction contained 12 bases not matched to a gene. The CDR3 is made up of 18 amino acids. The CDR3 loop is CACDPLRLGDTKTAQLFF. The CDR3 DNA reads TGTGCCTGTGACCCCTTACGGCTGGGGGATACTAAGACAGCACAACTCTTCTTT.

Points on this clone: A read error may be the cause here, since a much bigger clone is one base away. This chain's CDR3 is CACDTAGGYAWDTRQMFF. Written as DNA, the CDR3 is TGTGCCTGTGACACCGCTGGGGGATACGCCTGGGACACCCGACAGATGTTTTTC. The V and J genes are TRDV2 and TRDJ3, with TRDD3 matching over 12 bases. From germline, CDR1 is GEAIGNYY and CDR2 EKD. There are 18 residues in the CDR3. With V trimmed by 0 bases and J by 2 bases, 1 base remained unmatched.

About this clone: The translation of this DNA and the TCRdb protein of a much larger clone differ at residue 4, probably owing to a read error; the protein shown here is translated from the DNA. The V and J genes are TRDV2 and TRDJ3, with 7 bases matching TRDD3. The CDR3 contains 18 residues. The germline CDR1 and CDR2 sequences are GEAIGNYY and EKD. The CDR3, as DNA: TGTGCCTGTGGCACCGTACTGGGGAGCTCCTGGGACACCCGACAGATGTTTTTC. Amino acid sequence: CACGTVLGSSWDTRQMFF.

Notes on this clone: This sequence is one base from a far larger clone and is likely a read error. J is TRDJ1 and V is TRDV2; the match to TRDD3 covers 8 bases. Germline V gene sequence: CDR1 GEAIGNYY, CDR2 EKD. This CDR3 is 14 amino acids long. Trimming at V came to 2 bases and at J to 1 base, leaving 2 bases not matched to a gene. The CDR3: CACDILGGTDKLIF. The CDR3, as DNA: TGTGCCTGTGACATACTGGGGGGCACCGATAAACTCATCTTT.

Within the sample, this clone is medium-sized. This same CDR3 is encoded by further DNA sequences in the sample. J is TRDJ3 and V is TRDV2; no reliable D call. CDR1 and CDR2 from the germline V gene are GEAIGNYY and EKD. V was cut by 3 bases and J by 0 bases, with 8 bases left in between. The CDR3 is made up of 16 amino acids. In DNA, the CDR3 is TGTGCCTGTGACCGGGTCGACTCCTGGGACACCCGACAGATGTTTTTC. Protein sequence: CACDRVDSWDTRQMFF.

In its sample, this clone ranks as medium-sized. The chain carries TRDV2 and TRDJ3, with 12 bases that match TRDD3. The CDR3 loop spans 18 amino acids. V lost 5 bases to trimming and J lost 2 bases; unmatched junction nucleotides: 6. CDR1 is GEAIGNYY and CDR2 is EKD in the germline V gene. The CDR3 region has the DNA TGTGCCTGTGTCGCCCTGGGGGATACGCCCTGGGACACCCGACAGATGTTTTTC. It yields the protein CACVALGDTPWDTRQMFF.

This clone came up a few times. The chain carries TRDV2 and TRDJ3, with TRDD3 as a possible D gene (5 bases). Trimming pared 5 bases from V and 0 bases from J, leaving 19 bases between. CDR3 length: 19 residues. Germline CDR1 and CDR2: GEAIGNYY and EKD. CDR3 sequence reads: CACGLVLGDSSWDTRQMFF. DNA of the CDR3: TGTGCCTGTGGCCTAGTACTAGGGGACAGCTCCTGGGACACCCGACAGATGTTTTTC.

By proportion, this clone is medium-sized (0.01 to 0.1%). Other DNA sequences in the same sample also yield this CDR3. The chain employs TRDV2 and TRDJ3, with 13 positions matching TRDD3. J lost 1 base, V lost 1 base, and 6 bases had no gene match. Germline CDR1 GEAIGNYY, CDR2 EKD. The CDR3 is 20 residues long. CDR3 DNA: TGTGCCTGTGACACACCTACTGGGGGATACGATTCCTGGGACACCCGACAGATGTTTTTC. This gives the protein CACDTPTGGYDSWDTRQMFF.

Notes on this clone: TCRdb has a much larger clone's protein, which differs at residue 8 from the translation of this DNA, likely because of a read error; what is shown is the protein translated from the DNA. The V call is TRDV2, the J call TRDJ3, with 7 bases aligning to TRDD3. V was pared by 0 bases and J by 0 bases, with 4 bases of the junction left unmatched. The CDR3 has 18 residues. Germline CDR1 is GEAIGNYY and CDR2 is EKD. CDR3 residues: CACDTGGCDSWDTRQMFF. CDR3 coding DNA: TGTGCCTGTGACACCGGGGGATGCGACTCCTGGGACACCCGACAGATGTTTTTC.

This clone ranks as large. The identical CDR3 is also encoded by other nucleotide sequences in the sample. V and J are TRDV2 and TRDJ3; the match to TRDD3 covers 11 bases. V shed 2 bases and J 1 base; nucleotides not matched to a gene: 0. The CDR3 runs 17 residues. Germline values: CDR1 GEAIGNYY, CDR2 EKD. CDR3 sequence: CACDNWGISWDTRQMFF. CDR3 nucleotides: TGTGCCTGTGACAACTGGGGGATATCCTGGGACACCCGACAGATGTTTTTC.

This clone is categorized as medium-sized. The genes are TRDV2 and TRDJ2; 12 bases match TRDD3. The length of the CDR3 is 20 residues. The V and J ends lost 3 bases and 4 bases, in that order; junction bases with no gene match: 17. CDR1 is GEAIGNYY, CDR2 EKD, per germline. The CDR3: CACDSVTGGYPNRGTAQLFF. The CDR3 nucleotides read TGTGCCTGTGACTCCGTTACTGGGGGATACCCTAACCGGGGGACAGCACAACTCTTCTTT.

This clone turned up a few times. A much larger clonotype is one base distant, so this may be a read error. CDR3 sequence: CACDVLLGEPSSWDTRQMFF. CDR3 bases: TGTGCCTGTGACGTACTACTGGGGGAGCCAAGCTCCTGGGACACCCGACAGATGTTTTTC. The chain links TRDV2 to TRDJ3; 9 nucleotides agree with TRDD3. Germline CDR1 GEAIGNYY, CDR2 EKD. This CDR3 is 20 amino acids long. V lost 3 bases and J lost 0; bases outside the gene matches: 11.